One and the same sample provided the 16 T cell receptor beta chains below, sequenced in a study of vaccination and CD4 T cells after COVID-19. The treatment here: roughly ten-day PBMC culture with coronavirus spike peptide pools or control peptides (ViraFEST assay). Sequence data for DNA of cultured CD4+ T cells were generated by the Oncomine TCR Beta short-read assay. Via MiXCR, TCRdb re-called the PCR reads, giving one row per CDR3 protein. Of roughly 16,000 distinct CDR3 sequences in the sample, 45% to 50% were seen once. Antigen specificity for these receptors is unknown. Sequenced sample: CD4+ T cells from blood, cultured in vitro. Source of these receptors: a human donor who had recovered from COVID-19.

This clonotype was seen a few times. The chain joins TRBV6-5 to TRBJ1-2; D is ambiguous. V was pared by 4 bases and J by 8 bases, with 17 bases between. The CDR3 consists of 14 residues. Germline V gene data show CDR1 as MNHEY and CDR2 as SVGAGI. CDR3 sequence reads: CASSSQDRVGGYTF. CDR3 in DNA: TGTGCCAGCAGTTCCCAGGACCGGGTGGGCGGCTACACCTTC.

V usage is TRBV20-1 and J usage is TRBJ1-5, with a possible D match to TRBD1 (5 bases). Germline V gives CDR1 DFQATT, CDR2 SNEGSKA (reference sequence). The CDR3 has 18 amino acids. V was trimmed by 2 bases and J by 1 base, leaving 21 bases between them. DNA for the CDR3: TGCAGTGCTAGATCTGGGGCAGTGGAGGGTCTAAGCAATCAGCCCCAGCATTTT. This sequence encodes CSARSGAVEGLSNQPQHF.

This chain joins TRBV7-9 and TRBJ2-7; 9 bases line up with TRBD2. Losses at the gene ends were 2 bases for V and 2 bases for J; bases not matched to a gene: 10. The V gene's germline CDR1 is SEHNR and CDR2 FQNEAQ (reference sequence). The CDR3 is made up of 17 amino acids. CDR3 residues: CASSLIGVSGSPYEQYF. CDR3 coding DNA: TGTGCCAGCAGCTTAATTGGGGTTAGCGGGAGTCCCTACGAGCAGTACTTC.

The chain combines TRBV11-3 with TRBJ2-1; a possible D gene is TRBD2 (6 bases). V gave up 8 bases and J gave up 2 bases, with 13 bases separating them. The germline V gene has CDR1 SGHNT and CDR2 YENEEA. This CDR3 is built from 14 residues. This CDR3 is CASHRGAAYNEQFF. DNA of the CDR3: TGTGCCAGCCACCGCGGGGCTGCCTACAATGAGCAGTTCTTC. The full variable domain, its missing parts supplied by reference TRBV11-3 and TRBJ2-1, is EAGVVQSPRYKIIEKKQPVAFWCNPISGHNTLYWYLQNLGQGPELLIRYENEEAVDDSQLPKDRFSAERLKGVDSTLKIQPAELGDSAVYLCASHRGAAYNEQFFGPGTRLTVL.

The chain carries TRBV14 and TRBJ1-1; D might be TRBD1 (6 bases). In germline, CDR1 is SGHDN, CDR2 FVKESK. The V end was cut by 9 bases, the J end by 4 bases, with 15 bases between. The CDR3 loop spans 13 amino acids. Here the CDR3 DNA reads TGTGCCAGACAGGGCGGGGTTGGCACTGAAGCTTTCTTT. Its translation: CARQGGVGTEAFF. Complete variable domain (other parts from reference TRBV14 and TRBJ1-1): EAGVTQFPSHSVIEKGQTVTLRCDPISGHDNLYWYRRVMGKEIKFLLHFVKESKQDESGMPNNRFLAERTGGTYSTLKVQPAELEDSGVYFCARQGGVGTEAFFGQGTRLTVV.

CDR3 amino acids: CSALQDYEQYF. CDR3 sequence (DNA): TGCAGTGCTTTACAGGACTACGAGCAGTACTTC. The chain couples TRBV20-1 to TRBJ2-7; a possible D gene is TRBD1 (5 bases). The CDR3 runs 11 residues. V was clipped by 5 bases and J by 3 bases, with 8 bases between them. The germline CDR1 and CDR2 sequences are DFQATT and SNEGSKA (reference sequence).

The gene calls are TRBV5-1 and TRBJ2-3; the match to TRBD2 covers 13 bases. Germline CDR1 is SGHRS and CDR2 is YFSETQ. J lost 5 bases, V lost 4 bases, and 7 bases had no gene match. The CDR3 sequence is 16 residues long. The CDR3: CASSRGTSGMIDTQYF. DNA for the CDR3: TGCGCCAGCAGCAGAGGGACTAGCGGGATGATAGATACGCAGTATTTT. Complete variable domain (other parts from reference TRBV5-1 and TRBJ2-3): KAGVTQTPRYLIKTRGQQVTLSCSPISGHRSVSWYQQTPGQGLQFLFEYFSETQRNKGNFPGRFSGRQFSNSRSEMNVSTLELGDSALYLCASSRGTSGMIDTQYFGPGTRLTVL.

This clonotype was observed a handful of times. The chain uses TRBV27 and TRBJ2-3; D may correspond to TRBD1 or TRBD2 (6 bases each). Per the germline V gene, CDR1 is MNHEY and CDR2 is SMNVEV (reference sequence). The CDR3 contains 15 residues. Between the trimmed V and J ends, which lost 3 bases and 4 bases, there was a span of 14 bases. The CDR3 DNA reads TGTGCCAGCAGTTTTCGGGGGCGCTCCGCAGATACGCAGTATTTT. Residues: CASSFRGRSADTQYF.

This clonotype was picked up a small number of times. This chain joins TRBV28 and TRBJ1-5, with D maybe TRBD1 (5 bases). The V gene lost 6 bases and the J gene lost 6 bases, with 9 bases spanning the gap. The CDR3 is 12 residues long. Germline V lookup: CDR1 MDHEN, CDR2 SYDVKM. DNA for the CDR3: TGTGCCAGCAGGGGGCTGGTTCAGCCCCAGCATTTT. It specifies CASRGLVQPQHF.

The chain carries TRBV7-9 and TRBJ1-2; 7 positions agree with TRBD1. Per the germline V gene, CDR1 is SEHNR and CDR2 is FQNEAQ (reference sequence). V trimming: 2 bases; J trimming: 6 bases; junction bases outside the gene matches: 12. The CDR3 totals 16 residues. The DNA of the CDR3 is TGTGCCAGCAGCTTATGGGAGGGGGCGAGGGACGATGGCTACACCTTC. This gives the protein CASSLWEGARDDGYTF.

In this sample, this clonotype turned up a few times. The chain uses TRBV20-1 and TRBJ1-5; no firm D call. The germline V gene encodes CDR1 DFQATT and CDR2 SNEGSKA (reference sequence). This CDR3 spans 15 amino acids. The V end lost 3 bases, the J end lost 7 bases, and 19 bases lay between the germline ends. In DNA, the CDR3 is TGCAGTGCTAGTCCCACCGGACGGTCCGGACAGCCCCAGCATTTT. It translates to CSASPTGRSGQPQHF.

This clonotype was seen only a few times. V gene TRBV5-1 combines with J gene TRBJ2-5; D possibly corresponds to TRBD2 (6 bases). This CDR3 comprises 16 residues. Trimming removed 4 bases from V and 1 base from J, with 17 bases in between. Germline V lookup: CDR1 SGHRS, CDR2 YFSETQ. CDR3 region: CASSLTWDLSQETQYF. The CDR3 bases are TGCGCCAGCAGCCTAACATGGGACTTATCCCAAGAGACCCAGTACTTC.

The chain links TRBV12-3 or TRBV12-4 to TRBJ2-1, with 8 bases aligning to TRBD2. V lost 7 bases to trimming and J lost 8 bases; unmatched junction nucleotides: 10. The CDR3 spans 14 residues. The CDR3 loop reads CASTFRGLVHEQFF. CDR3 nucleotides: TGTGCCAGCACCTTCCGGGGACTAGTCCATGAGCAGTTCTTC.

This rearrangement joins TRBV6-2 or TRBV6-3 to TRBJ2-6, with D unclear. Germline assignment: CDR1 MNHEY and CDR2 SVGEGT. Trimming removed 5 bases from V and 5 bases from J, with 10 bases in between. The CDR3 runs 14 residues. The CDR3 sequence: CASSALTRANVLTF. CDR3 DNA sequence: TGTGCCAGCAGTGCTCTGACCCGGGCCAACGTCCTGACTTTC.

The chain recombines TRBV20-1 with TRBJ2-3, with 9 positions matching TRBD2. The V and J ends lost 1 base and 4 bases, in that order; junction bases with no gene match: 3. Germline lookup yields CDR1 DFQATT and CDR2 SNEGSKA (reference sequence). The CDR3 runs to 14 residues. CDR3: CSARVVAGADTQYF. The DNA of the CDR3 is TGCAGTGCTAGAGTGGTAGCGGGGGCAGATACGCAGTATTTT.

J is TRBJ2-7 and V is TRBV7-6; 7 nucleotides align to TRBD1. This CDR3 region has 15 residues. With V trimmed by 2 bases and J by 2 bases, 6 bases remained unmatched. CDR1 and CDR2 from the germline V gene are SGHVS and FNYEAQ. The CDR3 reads CASSLREGAAYEQYF. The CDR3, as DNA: TGTGCCAGCAGCTTAAGAGAGGGGGCGGCCTACGAGCAGTACTTC. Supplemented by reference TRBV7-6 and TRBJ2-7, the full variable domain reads GAGVSQSPRYKVTKRGQDVALRCDPISGHVSLYWYRQALGQGPEFLTYFNYEAQQDKSGLPNDRFSAERPEGSISTLTIQRTEQRDSAMYRCASSLREGAAYEQYFGPGTRLTVT.